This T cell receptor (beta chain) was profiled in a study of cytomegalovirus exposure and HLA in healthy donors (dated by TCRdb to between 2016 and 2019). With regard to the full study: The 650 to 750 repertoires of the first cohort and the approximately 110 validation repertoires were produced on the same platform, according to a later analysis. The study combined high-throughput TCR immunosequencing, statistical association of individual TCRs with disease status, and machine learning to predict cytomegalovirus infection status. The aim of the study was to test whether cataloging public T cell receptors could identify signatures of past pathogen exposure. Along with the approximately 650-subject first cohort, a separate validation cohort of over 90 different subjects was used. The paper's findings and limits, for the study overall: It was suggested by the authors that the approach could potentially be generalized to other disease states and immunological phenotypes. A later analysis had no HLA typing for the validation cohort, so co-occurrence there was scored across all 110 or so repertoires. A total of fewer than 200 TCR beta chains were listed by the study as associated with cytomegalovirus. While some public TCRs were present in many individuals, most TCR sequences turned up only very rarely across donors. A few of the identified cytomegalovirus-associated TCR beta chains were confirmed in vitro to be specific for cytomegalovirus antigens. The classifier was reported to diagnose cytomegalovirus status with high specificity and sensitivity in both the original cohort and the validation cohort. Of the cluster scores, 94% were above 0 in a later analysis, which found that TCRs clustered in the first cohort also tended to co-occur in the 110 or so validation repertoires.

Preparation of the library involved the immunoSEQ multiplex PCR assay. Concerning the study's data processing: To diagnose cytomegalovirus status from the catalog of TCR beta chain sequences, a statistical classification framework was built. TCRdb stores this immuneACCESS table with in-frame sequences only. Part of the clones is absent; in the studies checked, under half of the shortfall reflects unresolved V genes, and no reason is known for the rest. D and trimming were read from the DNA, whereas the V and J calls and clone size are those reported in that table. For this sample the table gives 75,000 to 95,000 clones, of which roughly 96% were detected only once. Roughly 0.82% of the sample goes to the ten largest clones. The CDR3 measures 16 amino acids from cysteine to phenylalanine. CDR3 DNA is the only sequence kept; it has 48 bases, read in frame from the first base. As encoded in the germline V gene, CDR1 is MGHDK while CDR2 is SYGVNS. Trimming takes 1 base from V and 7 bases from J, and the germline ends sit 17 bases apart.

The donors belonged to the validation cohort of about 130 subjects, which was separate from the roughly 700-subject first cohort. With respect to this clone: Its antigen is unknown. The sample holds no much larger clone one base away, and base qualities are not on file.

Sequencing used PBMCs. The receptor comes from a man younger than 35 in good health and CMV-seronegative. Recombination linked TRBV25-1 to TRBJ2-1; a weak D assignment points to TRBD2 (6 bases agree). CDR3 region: CASSESRSRAGNEQFF. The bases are TGTGCCAGCAGTGAATCTCGGTCCCGCGCGGGGAATGAGCAGTTCTTC.